The 6 T cell receptor beta chains in this list originate from one sample, sequenced in a study of blood T cell repertoires in COVID-19. Method: immunoSEQ multiplex PCR; TCRdb's copy keeps in-frame clones and lacks some. Among 97,000 or so clones, roughly 82% were seen once, and the ten largest hold around 18%. The specimen sequenced was peripheral blood. These receptors all stem from a man older than 75 with acute or convalescent COVID-19.

The chain links TRBV24-1 to TRBJ2-1, with 8 bases identical to TRBD2. Unmatched junction bases numbered 7, after V lost 4 bases and J lost 6 bases. Germline values: CDR1 KGHDR, CDR2 SFDVKD. The CDR3 runs to 15 residues. The CDR3 reads CATSDPGTSPNEQFF. The CDR3 DNA follows: TGTGCCACCAGTGACCCCGGGACTAGTCCCAATGAGCAGTTCTTC.

The chain has TRBV5-1 and TRBJ2-3, with TRBD1 identical over 11 bases. The CDR3 loop spans 16 amino acids. V dropped 3 bases and J dropped 3; count of bases not matched to a gene: 6. Germline V gene lookup returns CDR1 SGHRS and CDR2 YFSETQ. The DNA of the CDR3 is TGCGCCAGCAGCTCGATTGGACAGGGGGCAACAGATACGCAGTATTTT. Amino acids: CASSSIGQGATDTQYF. The full variable domain, with the rest looked up from reference TRBV5-1 and TRBJ2-3, is KAGVTQTPRYLIKTRGQQVTLSCSPISGHRSVSWYQQTPGQGLQFLFEYFSETQRNKGNFPGRFSGRQFSNSRSEMNVSTLELGDSALYLCASSSIGQGATDTQYFGPGTRLTVL.

The genes are TRBV6-2 or TRBV6-3 and TRBJ2-2; TRBD2 matches 8 bases. CDR3 size: 15 residues. J was trimmed by 7 bases and V by 3 bases; bases with no gene match: 7. Germline V gives CDR1 MNHEY, CDR2 SVGEGT. The CDR3, as DNA: TGTGCCAGCAGTTATACAAGCGGGAGTCTCGGGGAGCTGTTTTTT. Its protein is CASSYTSGSLGELFF.

The chain has TRBV7-2 and TRBJ2-1; 9 bases match TRBD2. The CDR3 consists of 17 residues. Trimming cost V 1 base and J 7 bases; bases outside gene matches: 11. The V gene's germline CDR1 is SGHTA and CDR2 FQGNSA. CDR3 sequence: CASSLVSPRGGRNEQFF. The CDR3 nucleotides read TGTGCCAGCAGCTTAGTGTCCCCGCGGGGGGGCCGGAATGAGCAGTTCTTC.

The chain employs TRBV6-5 and TRBJ2-1; TRBD1 is a possible D gene (6 bases). Germline V gene data show CDR1 as MNHEY and CDR2 as SVGAGI. Trimming removed 8 bases from V and 6 bases from J, with 20 bases in between. The CDR3 runs to 15 residues. The CDR3 bases are TGTGCCAGCGGGAAGGTGGCAGGGGATCGCAATGAGCAGTTCTTC. It is translated as CASGKVAGDRNEQFF.

The rearrangement uses TRBV27 and TRBJ2-3, with D tentatively TRBD2 (5 bases). With 6 bases removed from V and 4 bases from J, the gap between germline ends came to 20 bases. Germline values: CDR1 MNHEY, CDR2 SMNVEV (reference sequence). The CDR3 extends over 16 amino acids. The CDR3 coding sequence is TGTGCCAGCAGCTTTATTAGCGCCGTTGCAGCAGATACGCAGTATTTT. This translates into CASSFISAVAADTQYF.